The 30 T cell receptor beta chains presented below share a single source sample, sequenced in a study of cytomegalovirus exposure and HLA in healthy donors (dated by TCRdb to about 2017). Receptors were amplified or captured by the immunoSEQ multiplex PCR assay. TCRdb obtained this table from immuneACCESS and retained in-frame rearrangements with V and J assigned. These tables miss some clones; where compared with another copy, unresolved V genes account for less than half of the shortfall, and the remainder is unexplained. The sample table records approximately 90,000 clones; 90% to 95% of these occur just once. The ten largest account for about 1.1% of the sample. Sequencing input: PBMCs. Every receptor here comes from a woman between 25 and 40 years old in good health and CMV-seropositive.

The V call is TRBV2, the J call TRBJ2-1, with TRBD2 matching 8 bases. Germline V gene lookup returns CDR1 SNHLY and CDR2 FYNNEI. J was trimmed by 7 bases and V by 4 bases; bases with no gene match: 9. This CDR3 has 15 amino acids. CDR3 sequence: CASSATAGVGNEQFF. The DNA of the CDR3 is TGTGCCAGCAGTGCCACAGCGGGAGTAGGGAATGAGCAGTTCTTC.

DNA for the CDR3: TGCAGTGCTAGTCGCGGAGATACGCAGTATTTT. Residues: CSASRGDTQYF. The rearrangement joins TRBV20-1 to TRBJ2-3; D gene uncertain. Per the germline V gene, CDR1 is DFQATT and CDR2 is SNEGSKA (reference sequence). Between the trimmed V and J ends, which lost 3 bases and 5 bases, there was a span of 6 bases. The CDR3 length is 11 residues.

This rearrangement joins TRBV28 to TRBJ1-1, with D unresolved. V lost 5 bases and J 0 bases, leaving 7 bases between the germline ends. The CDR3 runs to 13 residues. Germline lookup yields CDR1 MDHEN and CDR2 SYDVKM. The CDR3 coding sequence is TGTGCCAGCAGTCCACTGTTGAACACTGAAGCTTTCTTT. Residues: CASSPLLNTEAFF. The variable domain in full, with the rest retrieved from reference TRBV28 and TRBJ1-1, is DVKVTQSSRYLVKRTGEKVFLECVQDMDHENMFWYRQDPGLGLRLIYFSYDVKMKEKGDIPEGYSVSREKKERFSLILESASTNQTSMYLCASSPLLNTEAFFGQGTRLTVV.

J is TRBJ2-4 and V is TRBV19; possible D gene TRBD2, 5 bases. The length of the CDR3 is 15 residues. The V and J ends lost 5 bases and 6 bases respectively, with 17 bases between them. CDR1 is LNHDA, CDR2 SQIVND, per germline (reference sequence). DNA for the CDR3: TGTGCCAGTAGTTCTCGGAGGAACCACCGAAACATTCAGTACTTC. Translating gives CASSSRRNHRNIQYF.

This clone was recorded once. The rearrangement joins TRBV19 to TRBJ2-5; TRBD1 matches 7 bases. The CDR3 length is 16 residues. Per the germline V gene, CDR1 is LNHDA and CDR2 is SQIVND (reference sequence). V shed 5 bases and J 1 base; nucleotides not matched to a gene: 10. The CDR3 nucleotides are TGTGCCAGTAGTCTCGTTACAGGGGCGCCCCAAGAGACCCAGTACTTC. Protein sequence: CASSLVTGAPQETQYF.

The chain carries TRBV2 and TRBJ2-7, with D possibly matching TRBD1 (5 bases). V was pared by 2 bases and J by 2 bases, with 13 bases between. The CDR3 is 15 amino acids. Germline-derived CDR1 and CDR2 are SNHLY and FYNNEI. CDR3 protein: CASSEFTGPAYEQYF. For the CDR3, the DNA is TGTGCCAGCAGTGAATTCACAGGACCTGCCTACGAGCAGTACTTC.

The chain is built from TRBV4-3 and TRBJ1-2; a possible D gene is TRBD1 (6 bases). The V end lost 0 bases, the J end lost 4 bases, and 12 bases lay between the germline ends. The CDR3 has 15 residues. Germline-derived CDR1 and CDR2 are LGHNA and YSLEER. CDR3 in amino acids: CASSQDRRGGYGYTF. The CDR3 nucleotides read TGCGCCAGCAGCCAAGATCGCAGGGGTGGCTATGGCTACACCTTC.

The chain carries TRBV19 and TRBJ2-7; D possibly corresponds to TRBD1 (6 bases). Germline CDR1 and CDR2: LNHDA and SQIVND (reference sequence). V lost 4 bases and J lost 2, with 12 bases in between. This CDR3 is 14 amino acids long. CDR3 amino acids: CASSKEDSTYEQYF. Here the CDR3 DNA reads TGTGCCAGTAGTAAAGAGGACAGTACCTACGAGCAGTACTTC.

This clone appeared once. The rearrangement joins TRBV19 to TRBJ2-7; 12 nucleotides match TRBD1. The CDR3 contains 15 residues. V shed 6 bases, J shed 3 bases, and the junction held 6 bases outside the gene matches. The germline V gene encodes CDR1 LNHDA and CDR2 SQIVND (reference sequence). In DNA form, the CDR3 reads TGTGCCAGTAGCAGGGACAGGGGGCGCATCTACGAGCAGTACTTC. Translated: CASSRDRGRIYEQYF.

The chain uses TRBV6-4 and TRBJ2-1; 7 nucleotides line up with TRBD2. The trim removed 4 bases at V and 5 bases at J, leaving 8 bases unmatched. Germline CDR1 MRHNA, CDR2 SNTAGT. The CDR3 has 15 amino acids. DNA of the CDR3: TGTGCCAGCAGTGTTGAAGCGGGGTCACACAATGAGCAGTTCTTC. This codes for CASSVEAGSHNEQFF.

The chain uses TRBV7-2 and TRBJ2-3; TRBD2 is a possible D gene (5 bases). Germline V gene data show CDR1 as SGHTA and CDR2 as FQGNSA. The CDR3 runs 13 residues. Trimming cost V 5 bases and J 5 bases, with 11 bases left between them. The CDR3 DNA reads TGTGCCAGCAGCCGCGGACGGGAAGATACGCAGTATTTT. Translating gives CASSRGREDTQYF.

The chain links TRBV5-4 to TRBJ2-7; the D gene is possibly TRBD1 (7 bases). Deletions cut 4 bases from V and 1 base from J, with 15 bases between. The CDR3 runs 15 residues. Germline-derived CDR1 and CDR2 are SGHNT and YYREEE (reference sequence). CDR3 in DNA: TGTGCCAGCAGCGGCCCGGGGGACAGTTCCTACGAGCAGTACTTC. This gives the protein CASSGPGDSSYEQYF. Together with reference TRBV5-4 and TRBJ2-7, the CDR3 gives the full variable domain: ETGVTQSPTHLIKTRGQQVTLRCSSQSGHNTVSWYQQALGQGPQFIFQYYREEENGRGNFPPRFSGLQFPNYSSELNVNALELDDSALYLCASSGPGDSSYEQYFGPGTRLTVT.

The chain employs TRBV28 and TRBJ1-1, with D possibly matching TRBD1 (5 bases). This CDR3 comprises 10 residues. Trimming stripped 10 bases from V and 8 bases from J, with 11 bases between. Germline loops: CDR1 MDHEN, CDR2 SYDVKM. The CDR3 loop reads CATKGLEAFF. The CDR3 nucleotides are TGTGCCACCAAGGGGTTAGAAGCTTTCTTT.

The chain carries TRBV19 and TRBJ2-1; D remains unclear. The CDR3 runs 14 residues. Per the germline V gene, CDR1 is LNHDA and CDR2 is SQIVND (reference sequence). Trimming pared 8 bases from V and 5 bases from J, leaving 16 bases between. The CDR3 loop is CASSPSELHNEQFF. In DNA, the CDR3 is TGTGCCAGTTCCCCCTCTGAGCTTCACAATGAGCAGTTCTTC.

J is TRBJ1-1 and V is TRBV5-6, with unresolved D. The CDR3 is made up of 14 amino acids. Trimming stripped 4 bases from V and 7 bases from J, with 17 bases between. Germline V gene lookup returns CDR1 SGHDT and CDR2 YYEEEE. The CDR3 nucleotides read TGTGCCAGCAGCACGGGAGATTTCTCTTATGAAGCTTTCTTT. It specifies CASSTGDFSYEAFF.

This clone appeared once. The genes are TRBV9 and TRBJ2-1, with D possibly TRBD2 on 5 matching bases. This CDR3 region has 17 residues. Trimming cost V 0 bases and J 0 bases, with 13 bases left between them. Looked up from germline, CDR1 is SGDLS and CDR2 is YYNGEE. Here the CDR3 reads CASSVAEGRSSYNEQFF. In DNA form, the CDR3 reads TGTGCCAGCAGCGTAGCTGAGGGCAGAAGCTCCTACAATGAGCAGTTCTTC. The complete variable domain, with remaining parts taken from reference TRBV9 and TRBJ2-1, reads DSGVTQTPKHLITATGQRVTLRCSPRSGDLSVYWYQQSLDQGLQFLIQYYNGEERAKGNILERFSAQQFPDLHSELNLSSLELGDSALYFCASSVAEGRSSYNEQFFGPGTRLTVL.

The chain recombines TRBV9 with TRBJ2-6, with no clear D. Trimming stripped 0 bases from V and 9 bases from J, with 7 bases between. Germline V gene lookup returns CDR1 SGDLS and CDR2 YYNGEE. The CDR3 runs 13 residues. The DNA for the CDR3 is TGTGCCAGCAGCGTAGTCGGTCTCAACGTCCTGACTTTC. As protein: CASSVVGLNVLTF.

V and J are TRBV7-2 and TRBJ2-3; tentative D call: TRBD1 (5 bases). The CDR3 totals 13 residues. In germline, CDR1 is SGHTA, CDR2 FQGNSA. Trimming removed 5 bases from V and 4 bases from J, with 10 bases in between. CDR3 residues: CASSPPGPDTQYF. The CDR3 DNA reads TGTGCCAGCAGCCCCCCAGGGCCAGATACGCAGTATTTT.

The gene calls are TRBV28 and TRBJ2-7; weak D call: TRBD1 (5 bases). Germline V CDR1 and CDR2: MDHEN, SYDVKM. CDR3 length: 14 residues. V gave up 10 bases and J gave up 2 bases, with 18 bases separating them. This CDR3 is CAILKVGRAYEQYF. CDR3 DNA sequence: TGTGCCATCTTAAAAGTGGGCAGGGCCTACGAGCAGTACTTC.

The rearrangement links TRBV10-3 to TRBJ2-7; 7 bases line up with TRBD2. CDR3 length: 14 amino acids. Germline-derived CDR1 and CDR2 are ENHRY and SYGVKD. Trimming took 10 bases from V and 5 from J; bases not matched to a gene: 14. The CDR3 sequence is CATHDPRGVNEQYF. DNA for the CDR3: TGTGCCACGCACGACCCCCGGGGGGTCAACGAGCAGTACTTC.

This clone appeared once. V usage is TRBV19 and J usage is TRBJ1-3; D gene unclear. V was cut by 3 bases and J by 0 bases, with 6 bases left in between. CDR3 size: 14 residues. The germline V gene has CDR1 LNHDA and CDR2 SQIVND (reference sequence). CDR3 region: CASSMASSGNTIYF. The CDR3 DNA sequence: TGTGCCAGTAGTATGGCCTCCTCTGGAAACACCATATATTTT.

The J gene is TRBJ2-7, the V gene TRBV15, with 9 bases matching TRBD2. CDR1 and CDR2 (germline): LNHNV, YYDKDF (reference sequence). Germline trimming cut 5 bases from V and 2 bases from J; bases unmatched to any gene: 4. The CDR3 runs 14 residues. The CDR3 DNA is TGTGCCACCAGCTCAGCGGGAGGAACCTACGAGCAGTACTTC. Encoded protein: CATSSAGGTYEQYF.

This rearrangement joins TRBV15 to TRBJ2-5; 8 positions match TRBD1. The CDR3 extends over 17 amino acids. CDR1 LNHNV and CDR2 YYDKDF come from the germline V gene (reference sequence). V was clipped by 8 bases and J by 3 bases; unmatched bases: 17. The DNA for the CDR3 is TGTGCCACCCTACCAGGGGGCCACCTCGGGCCTGAAGAGACCCAGTACTTC. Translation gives CATLPGGHLGPEETQYF.

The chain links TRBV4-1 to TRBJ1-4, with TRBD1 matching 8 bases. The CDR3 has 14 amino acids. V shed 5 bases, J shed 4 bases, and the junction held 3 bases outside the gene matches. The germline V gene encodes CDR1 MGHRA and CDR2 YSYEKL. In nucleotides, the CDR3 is TGCGCCAGCAGCTTAGGACAGGGTAATGAAAAACTGTTTTTT. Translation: CASSLGQGNEKLFF.

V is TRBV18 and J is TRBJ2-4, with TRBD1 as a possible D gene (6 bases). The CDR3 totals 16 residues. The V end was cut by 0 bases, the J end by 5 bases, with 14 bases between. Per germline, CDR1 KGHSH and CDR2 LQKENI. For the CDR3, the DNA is TGTGCCAGCTCACCACCTCAATCACAGGGCGAAAACATTCAGTACTTC. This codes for CASSPPQSQGENIQYF.

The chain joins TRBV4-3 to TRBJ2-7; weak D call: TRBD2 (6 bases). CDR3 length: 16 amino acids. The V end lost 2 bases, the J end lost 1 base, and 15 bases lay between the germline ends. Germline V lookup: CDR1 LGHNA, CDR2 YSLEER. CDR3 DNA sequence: TGCGCCAGCAGCCAACGCTTTGGGGGAGGTTCCTACGAGCAGTACTTC. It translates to CASSQRFGGGSYEQYF.

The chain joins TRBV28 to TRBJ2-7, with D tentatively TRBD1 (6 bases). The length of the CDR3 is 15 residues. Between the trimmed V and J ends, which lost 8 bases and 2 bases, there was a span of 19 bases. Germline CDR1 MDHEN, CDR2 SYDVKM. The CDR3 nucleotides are TGTGCCAGCGAGACCTATCGGACAGTAGCCTACGAGCAGTACTTC. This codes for CASETYRTVAYEQYF.

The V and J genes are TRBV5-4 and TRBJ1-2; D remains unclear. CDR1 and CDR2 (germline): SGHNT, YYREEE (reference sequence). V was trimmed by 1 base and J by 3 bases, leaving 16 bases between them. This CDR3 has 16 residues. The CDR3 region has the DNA TGTGCCAGCAGCTTGTTTCGGGTCCTGGGTGACTATGGCTACACCTTC. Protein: CASSLFRVLGDYGYTF.

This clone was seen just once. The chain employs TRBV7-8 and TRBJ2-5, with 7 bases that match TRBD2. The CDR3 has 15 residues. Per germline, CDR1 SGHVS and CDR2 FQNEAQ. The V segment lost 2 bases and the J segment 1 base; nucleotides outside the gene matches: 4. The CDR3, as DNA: TGTGCCAGCAGCTTAAAGGCTAGCGGCCAAGAGACCCAGTACTTC. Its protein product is CASSLKASGQETQYF.

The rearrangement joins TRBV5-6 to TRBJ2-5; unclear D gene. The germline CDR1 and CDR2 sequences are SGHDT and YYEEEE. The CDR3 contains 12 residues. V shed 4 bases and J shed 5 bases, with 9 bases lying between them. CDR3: CASSIRHETQYF. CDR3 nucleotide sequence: TGTGCCAGCAGCATAAGACACGAGACCCAGTACTTC.